This TCR beta chain was captured in a study of blood T cell repertoires in COVID-19. Per germline, CDR1 SEHNR and CDR2 FQNEAQ (reference sequence). Trimming stripped 2 bases from V and 3 bases from J, with 13 bases between. This CDR3 comprises 15 residues. Method: immunoSEQ multiplex PCR; TCRdb's copy keeps in-frame clones and lacks some. The data contain 110,000 or so clones, about 85% of them singletons. V usage is TRBV7-9 and J usage is TRBJ1-2; D remains unclear. The receptor was isolated from a man aged 45-65 years with acute or convalescent COVID-19. The sequenced sample was peripheral blood. The DNA for the CDR3 is TGTGCCAGCAGCTTATCCCCATCCGGGGACTATGGCTACACCTTC. Translating gives CASSLSPSGDYGYTF.